The rows below give T cell receptor beta chains drawn from one sample of a study of blood T cell repertoires in COVID-19. Repertoires were generated with immunoSEQ multiplex PCR, while TCRdb's copy carries only in-frame clones and drops some. The profile covers about 220,000 clones, with approximately 80% appearing a single time and 3% to 3.5% taken by the ten largest. What was sequenced was PBMCs or T cells enriched from blood (not recorded which). The origin of the receptors is a woman aged 55 to 70 who had recovered from COVID-19. CDR3s include the opening cysteine and the closing phenylalanine or tryptophan. D genes are given only for firm matches. Some rows have no size entry. The others give once, few or many, or a class for an expanded clone.

V gene	J gene	clone size	D gene	CDR3 DNA	CDR3 protein
TRBV5-1	TRBJ1-1	-	-	TGCGCCAGCAGCTTGCAGGGAGCCGGGAGGGGTGGGGGCACTGAAGCTTTCTTT	CASSLQGAGRGGGTEAFF
TRBV19	TRBJ2-5	once	-	TGTGCCAGTAGTATAGGTGGGGGGGCCGGTGAGACCCAGTACTTC	CASSIGGGAGETQYF
TRBV18	TRBJ2-2	once	TRBD1	TGTGCCAGCTCACCCCCCGGGACAGGGTACACCGGGGAGCTGTTTTTT	CASSPPGTGYTGELFF
TRBV3-1/TRBV3-2	TRBJ2-1	-	TRBD2	TGTGCCAGCAGTCGCCTCATTAGCGGGGTTAAGAATGAGCAGTTCTTC	CASSRLISGVKNEQFF
TRBV6-6	TRBJ2-3	-	-	TGTGCCAGCAGTTACACTGTTAGCACAGATACGCAGTATTTT	CASSYTVSTDTQYF
TRBV12-3/TRBV12-4	TRBJ2-1	-	-	TGTGCCAGCACCCTGGGAGTCAATGAGCAGTTCTTC	CASTLGVNEQFF
TRBV21-1	TRBJ1-4	-	-	TGTGCCAGCAGCAAACCAGGGTCTGCAACTAATGAAAAACTGTTTTTT	CASSKPGSATNEKLFF
TRBV16	TRBJ2-1	-	-	TGTGCCAGCAGCCAATCCGGGGATGGGTTGCGGTTCTTC	CASSQSGDGLRFF
TRBV5-5	TRBJ1-4	once	-	TGTGCCAGCAGCTTGGCCGGGAATGAAAAACTGTTTTTT	CASSLAGNEKLFF
TRBV18	TRBJ1-1	once	TRBD1	TGTGCCAGCTCAAACGACAGGGCCACTGAAGCTTTCTTT	CASSNDRATEAFF
TRBV25-1	TRBJ2-2	-	-	TGTGCCAGCAGTGATATCCAAGGGGGAAGCACCGGGGAGCTGTTTTTT	CASSDIQGGSTGELFF
TRBV7-9	TRBJ2-7	-	-	TGTGCCAGCAGCTTAGTGGCCAGCGTGGAGCAGTACTTC	CASSLVASVEQYF
TRBV27	TRBJ2-2	-	TRBD1	TGTGCCAGCAGTACCGACAGGGGGCGGAACACCGGGGAGCTGTTTTTT	CASSTDRGRNTGELFF
TRBV10-1	TRBJ1-2	-	-	TGCGCCAGCAGCGCGTTGGACAGAAGCTATGGCTACACCTTC	CASSALDRSYGYTF
TRBV6-5	TRBJ1-2	-	-	TGTGCCAGCAGTTACTCTTCTAGGAACTATGGCTACACCTTC	CASSYSSRNYGYTF
TRBV7-8	TRBJ1-1	once	-	TGTGCCAGCAGCCCCATTAAGGAGGGGCGCAAGGACACTGAAGCTTTCTTT	CASSPIKEGRKDTEAFF
TRBV29-1	TRBJ1-2	-	-	TGCAGCGTTGAGAAGGGAGCAAACTATGGCTACACCTTC	CSVEKGANYGYTF
TRBV7-2	TRBJ2-7	-	TRBD2	TGTGCCAGCAGCACCGGGACTAGCGGGAGTTACGAGCAGTACTTC	CASSTGTSGSYEQYF
TRBV7-8	TRBJ1-1	few	-	TGTGCCAGCAGCTCACTCTGGAACACTGAAGCTTTCTTT	CASSSLWNTEAFF
TRBV15	TRBJ2-7	once	TRBD2	TGTGCCACCAGCAGAGATCGTCCTAGCGGGTTGTCCTACGAGCAGTACTTC	CATSRDRPSGLSYEQYF
TRBV6-5	TRBJ1-1	-	TRBD1	TGTGCCAGCAGTCAACAGGGGGCGGGCGCTGAAGCTTTCTTT	CASSQQGAGAEAFF
TRBV4-1	TRBJ2-1	-	-	TGCGCCAGCAGCCAAGAAGGCGGTAGCTCTTCCTACAATGAGCAGTTCTTC	CASSQEGGSSSYNEQFF
TRBV19	TRBJ1-1	-	TRBD1	TGTGCCAGTAGTTTCGACAGGGAGGTCACTGAAGCTTTCTTT	CASSFDREVTEAFF
TRBV29-1	TRBJ2-5	-	-	TGCAGCGTTGTTGCGGCCTACCAAGAGACCCAGTACTTC	CSVVAAYQETQYF
TRBV5-1	TRBJ2-1	-	-	TGCGCCAGCAGCCCGAGATCACCTGAGCAGTTCTTC	CASSPRSPEQFF
TRBV30	TRBJ1-1	-	-	TGTGCCTGGAGTACAGACGCATCGCTGGGTACTGAAGCTTTCTTT	CAWSTDASLGTEAFF
TRBV7-9	TRBJ2-1	-	TRBD2	TGTGCCAGCAGCTCCTTAGCGGGAGGGCCGACGAATGAGCAGTTCTTC	CASSSLAGGPTNEQFF